This TCR beta chain was documented in a study of blood T cell repertoires in COVID-19. V trimming: 2 bases; J trimming: 7 bases; junction bases outside the gene matches: 10. Per the germline V gene, CDR1 is SGDLS and CDR2 is YYNGEE. The length of the CDR3 is 15 residues. Profiled with immunoSEQ multiplex PCR; TCRdb holds only in-frame clones, not every one. The data contain roughly 41,000 clones, 90% of them singletons. Sequenced input: peripheral blood. The receptor's source is a man in his fifties or sixties with active or convalescent COVID-19. This sequence joins TRBV9 and TRBJ2-3; TRBD2 agrees at 7 bases. CDR3 sequence: CASSVRGELGNTQYF. The CDR3 DNA is TGTGCCAGCAGCGTTCGGGGGGAGCTCGGTAATACGCAGTATTTT.